This T cell receptor (beta chain) was sequenced in a study of blood T cell repertoires in COVID-19. Profiling relied on immunoSEQ multiplex PCR, and the TCRdb table lists in-frame clones only, not all of them. The repertoire includes about 150,000 clones, under 90% of them detected once, and approximately 0.5% sits in the top ten. The source material was peripheral blood. The clonotype comes from a man aged 55 to 70 with acute or convalescent COVID-19.

The CDR3 DNA is TGTGCCAGCAGCTTATCCGGCAGGGCCCAGGGTTACGAGCAGTACTTC. It is translated as CASSLSGRAQGYEQYF. The chain carries TRBV7-2 and TRBJ2-7, with D maybe TRBD1 (5 bases). Germline CDR1 is SGHTA and CDR2 is FQGNSA. V was pared by 2 bases and J by 4 bases, with 18 bases between. This CDR3 spans 16 amino acids.